This T cell receptor (beta chain) is drawn from a study of cytotoxic CD8 clonotypes in ibrutinib-treated CLL. Findings and caveats of the study: Sampling times differed between sustained-remission and progressing patients. With treatment, public clonotypes, which were uncommon, either contracted or remained stable.

Sequencing used immunoSEQ multiplex PCR; TCRdb keeps in-frame clones, though not all of them. The profile shows 35,000 to 45,000 clones, 65% to 75% of them singletons. On this clone itself: Antigen: not known.

The germline gives CDR1 LNHNV, CDR2 YYDKDF (reference sequence). The length of the CDR3 is 18 residues. Trimming took 3 bases from V and 2 from J; bases not matched to a gene: 7. The V and J genes are TRBV15 and TRBJ2-5; TRBD2 matches 15 bases. This TCR came from a human donor with chronic lymphocytic leukemia. Sequencing was performed on PBMCs, taken at disease progression, from a patient treated with ibrutinib. The CDR3 sequence is CATSSSPGLAGGQETQYF. As DNA, the CDR3 is TGTGCCACCAGCAGCTCACCGGGACTAGCGGGGGGACAAGAGACCCAGTACTTC.